These 16 T cell receptor beta chains share one sample of origin, sequenced in a study of metastatic and nonmetastatic thyroid tumors. Every patient was untreated before thyroid surgery. With MiXCR, TCRdb called clones anew from the PCR reads. The table has about 27,000 clones, approximately 15% seen once. Sequenced: blood. Receptors originate from a male donor with papillary thyroid cancer or a benign thyroid nodule (not recorded which). Some clones in this sample may be carry-over from other donors' samples.

This clone is deemed medium-sized. The chain has TRBV2 and TRBJ2-7, with D tentatively TRBD2 (5 bases). Germline V lookup: CDR1 SNHLY, CDR2 FYNNEI. CDR3 length: 15 residues. V was shortened by 5 bases and J by 4 bases, with 18 bases between the two germline ends. CDR3 DNA: TGTGCCAGCAGTCCTCGGCCAAGGGAGACGTACGAGCAGTACTTC. It codes for CASSPRPRETYEQYF. The whole variable domain, filled in from reference TRBV2 and TRBJ2-7, reads EPEVTQTPSHQVTQMGQEVILRCVPISNHLYFYWYRQILGQKVEFLVSFYNNEISEKSEIFDDQFSVERPDGSNFTLKIRSTKLEDSAMYFCASSPRPRETYEQYFGPGTRLTVT.

The chain is built from TRBV5-1 and TRBJ1-3, with D uncertain. CDR3 length equals 15 residues. Germline V gene sequence: CDR1 SGHRS, CDR2 YFSETQ. V shed 1 base and J shed 4 bases, with 12 bases lying between them. The CDR3 here is CASSLSHGQGNTIYF. Written as DNA, the CDR3 is TGCGCCAGCAGCTTGTCACATGGGCAAGGAAACACCATATATTTT.

This clone was seen repeatedly, ten times or more. The gene calls are TRBV15 and TRBJ2-7; TRBD1 matches at 9 bases. The ends lost 0 bases at V and 3 bases at J; junction bases unmatched: 3. The germline CDR1 and CDR2 sequences are LNHNV and YYDKDF (reference sequence). The CDR3 loop spans 15 amino acids. The CDR3 reads CATSRDSTGGYEQYF. DNA for the CDR3: TGTGCCACCAGCAGAGATTCGACAGGGGGCTACGAGCAGTACTTC.

This clone has a count of ten or more. The V call is TRBV7-9, the J call TRBJ2-3; D is uncertain. CDR3 length: 12 residues. Trimming shortened V by 3 bases and J by 6 bases, and 7 bases separated the two germline ends. Looked up from germline, CDR1 is SEHNR and CDR2 is FQNEAQ (reference sequence). CDR3: CASSFGEDTQYF. For the CDR3, the DNA is TGTGCCAGCAGCTTCGGCGAGGATACGCAGTATTTT.

This clone was detected many times. The genes are TRBV20-1 and TRBJ1-3; D is undetermined. The CDR3 has 14 residues. CDR1 is DFQATT and CDR2 is SNEGSKA in the germline V gene (reference sequence). Trimming took off 3 bases at V and 0 bases at J, with 9 bases between the two ends. CDR3 region: CSARDRRSGNTIYF. The CDR3 DNA follows: TGCAGTGCTAGGGACCGTCGCTCTGGAAACACCATATATTTT.

This clone was recorded a few times. The chain combines TRBV12-3 or TRBV12-4 with TRBJ1-2, with TRBD1 matching over 7 bases. The CDR3 consists of 14 residues. V shed 5 bases, J shed 7 bases, and the junction held 10 bases outside the gene matches. The CDR3 DNA follows: TGTGCCAGCAGTGTAGGGACAGAAGTCTGTGGCTACACCTTC. Protein product: CASSVGTEVCGYTF.

The table lists this clone with many counts. The chain employs TRBV24-1 and TRBJ2-4, with 7 bases matching TRBD1. V lost 3 bases and J lost 7; bases outside the gene matches: 8. The length of the CDR3 is 15 residues. CDR1 and CDR2 from the germline V gene are KGHDR and SFDVKD. DNA for the CDR3: TGTGCCACCAGTGATGGACAGGCCGCGAGGAACATTCAGTACTTC. This gives the protein CATSDGQAARNIQYF.

This clone was seen repeatedly, ten times or more. The chain has TRBV9 and TRBJ1-1; D gene uncertain. This CDR3 region has 12 residues. Germline CDR1 is SGDLS and CDR2 is YYNGEE. V was cut by 3 bases and J by 3 bases, with 6 bases left in between. The CDR3 sequence: CASSGPDTEAFF. The CDR3 region has the DNA TGTGCCAGCAGCGGGCCCGACACTGAAGCTTTCTTT.

In this sample, this clone turned up many times. The chain joins TRBV29-1 to TRBJ2-1; 15 bases are shared with TRBD2. The J segment lost 6 bases and the V segment lost 4 bases, leaving 7 bases of the junction unmatched. The V gene's germline CDR1 is SQVTM and CDR2 ANQGSEA. This CDR3 has 16 residues. CDR3 amino acids: CSVAGTSGGSVNEQFF. DNA of the CDR3: TGCAGCGTTGCGGGGACTAGCGGGGGGTCGGTCAATGAGCAGTTCTTC.

The gene calls are TRBV11-2 and TRBJ2-1, with D perhaps TRBD1 (6 bases). Germline lookup yields CDR1 SGHAT and CDR2 FQNNGV. V lost 1 base and J lost 5, with 18 bases in between. This CDR3 has 17 residues. CDR3: CASSLGGLSQMNNEQFF. The CDR3 DNA follows: TGTGCCAGCAGCTTAGGGGGGCTATCGCAAATGAACAATGAGCAGTTCTTC. Full variable domain (outside the CDR3, taken from reference TRBV11-2 and TRBJ2-1): EAGVAQSPRYKIIEKRQSVAFWCNPISGHATLYWYQQILGQGPKLLIQFQNNGVVDDSQLPKDRFSAERLKGVDSTLKIQPAKLEDSAVYLCASSLGGLSQMNNEQFFGPGTRLTVL.

This clone was seen ten or more times. The chain joins TRBV5-6 to TRBJ2-7; D is perhaps TRBD1 (6 bases). This CDR3 has 16 amino acids. Trimming pared 4 bases from V and 3 bases from J, leaving 20 bases between. Germline CDR1 SGHDT, CDR2 YYEEEE. DNA of the CDR3: TGTGCCAGCAGCGGGGGTGGGGGCCAGGGGAGCTACGAGCAGTACTTC. It encodes CASSGGGGQGSYEQYF.

This clone was counted many times. V usage is TRBV19 and J usage is TRBJ2-7; tentative D call: TRBD1 (5 bases). Trimming pared 10 bases from V and 2 bases from J, leaving 9 bases between. The CDR3 totals 11 residues. Germline CDR1 is LNHDA and CDR2 is SQIVND (reference sequence). This CDR3 is CATKGTYEQYF. The CDR3 region has the DNA TGTGCCACGAAGGGGACCTACGAGCAGTACTTC. The complete variable domain, with remaining parts taken from reference TRBV19 and TRBJ2-7, reads DGGITQSPKYLFRKEGQNVTLSCEQNLNHDAMYWYRQDPGQGLRLIYYSQIVNDFQKGDIAEGYSVSREKKESFPLTVTSAQKNPTAFYLCATKGTYEQYFGPGTRLTVT.

This clone showed up many times. The J gene is TRBJ2-3, the V gene TRBV3-1, with a weak D call TRBD1 (6 bases). CDR1 and CDR2 (germline): LGHDT, YNNKEL (reference sequence). The ends were cut back, 6 bases at V and 2 bases at J, with 12 bases in the middle. CDR3 length: 14 amino acids. The CDR3 loop is CASSRQVSTDTQYF. The DNA for the CDR3 is TGTGCCAGCAGTCGACAGGTGTCCACAGATACGCAGTATTTT.

J is TRBJ1-1 and V is TRBV20-1; D is unclear. The CDR3 has 17 amino acids. Trimming stripped 1 base from V and 2 bases from J, with 20 bases between. Looked up from germline, CDR1 is DFQATT and CDR2 is SNEGSKA (reference sequence). CDR3 in DNA: TGCAGTGCTAGAGTAGAGGCCATAGAGCCGTTTAACACTGAAGCTTTCTTT. Protein sequence: CSARVEAIEPFNTEAFF.

CDR3 sequence (DNA): TGCGCCAGCAGCTTGGGCCGGACAGGGGGCCGTGACCAAGAGACCCAGTACTTC. Protein product: CASSLGRTGGRDQETQYF. The rearrangement uses TRBV5-1 and TRBJ2-5; 11 bases line up with TRBD1. The CDR3 spans 18 residues. J gave up 0 bases and V 0 bases, and 7 bases lay outside the gene matches. Germline lookup yields CDR1 SGHRS and CDR2 YFSETQ.

This clone was observed many times. V gene TRBV24-1 combines with J gene TRBJ2-3; 10 nucleotides match TRBD1. The V segment lost 3 bases and the J segment 9 bases; nucleotides outside the gene matches: 14. The CDR3 spans 17 residues. Germline values: CDR1 KGHDR, CDR2 SFDVKD. The CDR3 region is CATSDRTGQGKGVTQYF. The CDR3 DNA reads TGTGCCACCAGTGATCGTACGGGACAGGGGAAAGGCGTAACGCAGTATTTT.